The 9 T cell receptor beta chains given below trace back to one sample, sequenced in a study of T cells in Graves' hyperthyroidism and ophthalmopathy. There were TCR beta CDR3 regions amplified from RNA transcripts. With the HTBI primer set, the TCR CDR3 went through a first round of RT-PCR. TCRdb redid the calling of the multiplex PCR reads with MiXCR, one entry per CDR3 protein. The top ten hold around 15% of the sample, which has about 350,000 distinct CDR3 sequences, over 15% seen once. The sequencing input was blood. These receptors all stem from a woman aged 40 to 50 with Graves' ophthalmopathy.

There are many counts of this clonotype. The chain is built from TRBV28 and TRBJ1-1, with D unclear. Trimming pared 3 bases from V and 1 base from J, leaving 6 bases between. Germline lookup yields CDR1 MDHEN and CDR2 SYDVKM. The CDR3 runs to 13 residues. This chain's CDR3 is CASSLVGNTEAFF. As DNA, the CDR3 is TGTGCCAGCAGTTTGGTTGGGAACACTGAAGCTTTCTTT.

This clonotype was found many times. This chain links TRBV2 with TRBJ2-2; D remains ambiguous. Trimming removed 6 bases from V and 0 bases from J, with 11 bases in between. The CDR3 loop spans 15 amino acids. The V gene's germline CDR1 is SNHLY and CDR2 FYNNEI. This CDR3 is CASRVAQTNTGELFF. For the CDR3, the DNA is TGTGCCAGCAGGGTTGCGCAGACGAACACCGGGGAGCTGTTTTTT.

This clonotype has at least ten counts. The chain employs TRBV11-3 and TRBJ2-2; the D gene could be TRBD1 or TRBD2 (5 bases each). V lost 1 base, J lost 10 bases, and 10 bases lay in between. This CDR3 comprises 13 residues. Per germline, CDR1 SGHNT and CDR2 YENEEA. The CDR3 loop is CASSLGGVEELFF. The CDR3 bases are TGTGCCAGCAGCTTAGGAGGGGTTGAGGAGCTGTTTTTT. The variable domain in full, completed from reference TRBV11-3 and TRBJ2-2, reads EAGVVQSPRYKIIEKKQPVAFWCNPISGHNTLYWYLQNLGQGPELLIRYENEEAVDDSQLPKDRFSAERLKGVDSTLKIQPAELGDSAVYLCASSLGGVEELFFGEGSRLTVL.

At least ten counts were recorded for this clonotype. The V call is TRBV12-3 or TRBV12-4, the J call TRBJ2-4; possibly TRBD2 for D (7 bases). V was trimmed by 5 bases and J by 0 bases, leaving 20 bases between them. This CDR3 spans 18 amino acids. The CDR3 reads CASSHRGGGERAKNIQYF. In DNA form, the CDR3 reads TGTGCCAGCAGTCACCGAGGGGGGGGGGAACGAGCCAAAAACATTCAGTACTTC.

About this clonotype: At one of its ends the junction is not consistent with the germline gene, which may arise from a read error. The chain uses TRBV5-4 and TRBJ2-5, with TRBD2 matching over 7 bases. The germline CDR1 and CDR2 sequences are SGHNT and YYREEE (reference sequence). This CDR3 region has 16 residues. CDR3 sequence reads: CASSLKLTQRGETQYF. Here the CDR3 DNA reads TGTGCTAGCAGCTTGAAACTGACCCAGCGGGGTGAGACCCAGTACTTC.

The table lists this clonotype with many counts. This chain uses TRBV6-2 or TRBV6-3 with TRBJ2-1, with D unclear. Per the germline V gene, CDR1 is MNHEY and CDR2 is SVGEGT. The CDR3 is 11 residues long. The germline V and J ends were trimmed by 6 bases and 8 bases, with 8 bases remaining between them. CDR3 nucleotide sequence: TGTGCCAGCAGGGAGCTCGATGAGCAGTTCTTC. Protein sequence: CASRELDEQFF.

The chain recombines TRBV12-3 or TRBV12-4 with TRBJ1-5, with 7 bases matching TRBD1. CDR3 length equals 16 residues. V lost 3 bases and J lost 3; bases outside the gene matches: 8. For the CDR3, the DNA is TGTGCCAGCAGTTTGTTCGGGACAGAAATCAATCAGCCCCAGCATTTT. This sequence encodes CASSLFGTEINQPQHF.

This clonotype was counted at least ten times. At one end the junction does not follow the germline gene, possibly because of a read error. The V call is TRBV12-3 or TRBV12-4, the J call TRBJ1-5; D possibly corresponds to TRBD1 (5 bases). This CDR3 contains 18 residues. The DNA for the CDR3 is TGTGCCAGCAGTTTTGGTTTCTCCGACAGATTGAAGGATCAGCTCCAGCATTTT. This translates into CASSFGFSDRLKDQLQHF.

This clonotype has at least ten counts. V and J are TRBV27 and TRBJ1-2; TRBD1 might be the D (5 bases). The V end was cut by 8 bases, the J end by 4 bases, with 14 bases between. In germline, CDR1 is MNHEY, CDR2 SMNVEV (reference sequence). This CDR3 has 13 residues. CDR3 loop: CASAGQGVYGYTF. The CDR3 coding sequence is TGTGCCAGCGCCGGGCAGGGCGTCTATGGCTACACCTTC.